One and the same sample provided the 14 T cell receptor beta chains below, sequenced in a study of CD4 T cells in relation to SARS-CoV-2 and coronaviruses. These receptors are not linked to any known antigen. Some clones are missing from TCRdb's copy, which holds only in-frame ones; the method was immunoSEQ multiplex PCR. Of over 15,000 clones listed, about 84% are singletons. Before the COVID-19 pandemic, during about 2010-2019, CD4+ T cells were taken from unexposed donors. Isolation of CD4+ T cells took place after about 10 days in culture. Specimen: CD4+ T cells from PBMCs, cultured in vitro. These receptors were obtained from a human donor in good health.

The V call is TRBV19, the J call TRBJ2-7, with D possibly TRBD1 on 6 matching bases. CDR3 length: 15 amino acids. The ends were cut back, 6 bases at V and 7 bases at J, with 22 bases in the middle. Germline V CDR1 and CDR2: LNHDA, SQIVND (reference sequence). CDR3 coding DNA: TGTGCCAGTAGCCAGGACAGTAGGAGCGGTTTGGAGCAGTACTTC. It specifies CASSQDSRSGLEQYF.

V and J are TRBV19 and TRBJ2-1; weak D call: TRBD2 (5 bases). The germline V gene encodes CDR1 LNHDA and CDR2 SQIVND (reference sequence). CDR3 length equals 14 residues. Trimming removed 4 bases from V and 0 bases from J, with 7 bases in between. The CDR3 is CASSKGVSYNEQFF. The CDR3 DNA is TGTGCCAGTAGTAAGGGAGTCTCCTACAATGAGCAGTTCTTC.

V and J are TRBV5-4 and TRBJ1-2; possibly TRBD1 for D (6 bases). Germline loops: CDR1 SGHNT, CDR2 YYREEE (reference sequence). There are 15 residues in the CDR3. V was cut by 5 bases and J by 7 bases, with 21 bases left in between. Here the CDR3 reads CASRTDRPLFRGYTF. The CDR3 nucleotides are TGTGCCAGCAGAACGGACAGACCCTTATTCCGTGGCTACACCTTC.

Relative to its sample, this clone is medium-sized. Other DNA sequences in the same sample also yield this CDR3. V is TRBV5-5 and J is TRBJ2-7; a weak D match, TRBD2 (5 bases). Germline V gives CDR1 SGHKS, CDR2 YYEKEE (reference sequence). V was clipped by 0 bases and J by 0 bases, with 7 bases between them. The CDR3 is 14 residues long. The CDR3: CASSLVGNSYEQYF. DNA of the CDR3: TGTGCCAGCAGCTTGGTCGGGAACTCCTACGAGCAGTACTTC. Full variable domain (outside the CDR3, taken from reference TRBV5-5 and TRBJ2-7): DAGVTQSPTHLIKTRGQQVTLRCSPISGHKSVSWYQQVLGQGPQFIFQYYEKEERGRGNFPDRFSARQFPNYSSELNVNALLLGDSALYLCASSLVGNSYEQYFGPGTRLTVT.

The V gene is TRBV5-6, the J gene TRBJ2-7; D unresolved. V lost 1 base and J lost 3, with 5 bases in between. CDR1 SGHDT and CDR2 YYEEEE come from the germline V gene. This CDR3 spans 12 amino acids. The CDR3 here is CASSLQGYEQYF. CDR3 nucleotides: TGTGCCAGCAGCTTGCAAGGCTACGAGCAGTACTTC. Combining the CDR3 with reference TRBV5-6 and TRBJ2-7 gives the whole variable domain DAGVTQSPTHLIKTRGQQVTLRCSPKSGHDTVSWYQQALGQGPQFIFQYYEEEERQRGNFPDRFSGHQFPNYSSELNVNALLLGDSALYLCASSLQGYEQYFGPGTRLTVT.

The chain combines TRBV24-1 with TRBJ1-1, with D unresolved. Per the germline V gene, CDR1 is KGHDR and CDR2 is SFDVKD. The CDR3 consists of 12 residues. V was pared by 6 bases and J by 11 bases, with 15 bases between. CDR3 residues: CATSSTIGEAFF. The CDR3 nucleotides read TGTGCCACCAGTTCTACCATCGGGGAGGCTTTCTTT.

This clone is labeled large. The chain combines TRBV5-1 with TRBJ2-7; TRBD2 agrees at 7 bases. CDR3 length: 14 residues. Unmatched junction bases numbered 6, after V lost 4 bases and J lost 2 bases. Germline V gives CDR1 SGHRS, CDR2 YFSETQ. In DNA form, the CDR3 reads TGCGCCAGCAGCCTAGCGGTTAGGACCTACGAGCAGTACTTC. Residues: CASSLAVRTYEQYF.

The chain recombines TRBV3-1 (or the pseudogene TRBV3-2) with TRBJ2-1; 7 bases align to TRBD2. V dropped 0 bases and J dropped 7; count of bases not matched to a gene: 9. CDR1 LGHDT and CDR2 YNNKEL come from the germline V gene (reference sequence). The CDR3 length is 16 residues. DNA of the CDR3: TGTGCCAGCAGCCAAGATGGGGCCGGGAGGCTGAATGAGCAGTTCTTC. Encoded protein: CASSQDGAGRLNEQFF.

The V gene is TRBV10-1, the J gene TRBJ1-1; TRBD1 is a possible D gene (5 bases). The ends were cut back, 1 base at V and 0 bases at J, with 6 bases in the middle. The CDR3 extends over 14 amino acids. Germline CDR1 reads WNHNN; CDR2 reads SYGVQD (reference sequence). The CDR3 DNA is TGCGCCAGCAGTGAGTTAGGGGTGAACACTGAAGCTTTCTTT. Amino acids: CASSELGVNTEAFF.

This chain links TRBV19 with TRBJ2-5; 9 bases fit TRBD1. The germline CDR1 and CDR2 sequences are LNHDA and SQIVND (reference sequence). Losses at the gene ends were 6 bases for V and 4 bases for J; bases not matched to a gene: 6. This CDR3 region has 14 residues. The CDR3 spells CASRVTGGRETQYF. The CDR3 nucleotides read TGTGCCAGTAGGGTGACAGGGGGACGAGAGACCCAGTACTTC.

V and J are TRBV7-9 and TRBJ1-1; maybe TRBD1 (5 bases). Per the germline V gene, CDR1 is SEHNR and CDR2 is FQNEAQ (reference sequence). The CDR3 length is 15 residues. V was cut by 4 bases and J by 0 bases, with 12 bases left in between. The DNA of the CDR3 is TGTGCCAGCAGCTCACCCGGGGGGATGAACACTGAAGCTTTCTTT. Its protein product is CASSSPGGMNTEAFF.

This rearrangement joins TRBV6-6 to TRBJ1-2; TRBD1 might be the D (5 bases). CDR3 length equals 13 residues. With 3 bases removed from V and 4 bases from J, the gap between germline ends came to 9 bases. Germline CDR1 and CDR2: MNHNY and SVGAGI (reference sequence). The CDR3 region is CASSYNTGYGYTF. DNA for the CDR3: TGTGCCAGCAGTTATAATACAGGCTATGGCTACACCTTC.

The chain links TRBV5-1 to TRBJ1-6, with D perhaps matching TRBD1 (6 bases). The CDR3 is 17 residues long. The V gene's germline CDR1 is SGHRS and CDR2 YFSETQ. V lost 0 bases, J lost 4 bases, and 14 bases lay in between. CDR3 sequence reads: CASSLDGDTLYNSPLHF. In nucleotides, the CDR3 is TGCGCCAGCAGCTTGGATGGGGACACGCTGTATAATTCACCCCTCCACTTT.

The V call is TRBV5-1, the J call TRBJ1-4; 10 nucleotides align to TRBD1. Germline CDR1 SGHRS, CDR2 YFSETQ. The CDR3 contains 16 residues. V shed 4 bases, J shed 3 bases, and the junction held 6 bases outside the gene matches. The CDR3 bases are TGCGCCAGCAGCCCCGGAGGGACAGGGGCTAATGAAAAACTGTTTTTT. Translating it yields CASSPGGTGANEKLFF.